The 9 T cell receptor beta chains below come from one sample, sequenced in a study of blood T cells in healthy people across ages. Through a sample-barcoded 5' primer and a J-beta primer mix, a second PCR was run for about 7 to 12 cycles. TCRdb reprocessed the 5' RACE reads via MiXCR and lists one record per CDR3 protein. The table lists roughly 1.5 million distinct CDR3 sequences, around 40% of them singletons, with about 4% in the top ten. Sequenced: blood. Receptor source: a woman younger than 30 in good health.

This clonotype has just a few counts. The chain links TRBV7-2 to TRBJ2-4, with 9 nucleotides matching TRBD2. The ends lost 6 bases at V and 3 bases at J; junction bases unmatched: 21. The germline V gene encodes CDR1 SGHTA and CDR2 FQGNSA. The CDR3 consists of 20 residues. DNA of the CDR3: TGTGCCAGCAGTCGCTTTGTACGCGGGGGGGCTAGTGTTTTCAAAAACATTCAGTACTTC. It encodes CASSRFVRGGASVFKNIQYF.

In this sample, this clonotype turned up once. The genes are TRBV5-4 and TRBJ2-1, with 10 bases matching TRBD1. CDR3 size: 15 residues. In germline, CDR1 is SGHNT, CDR2 YYREEE (reference sequence). Trimming took 3 bases from V and 7 from J; bases not matched to a gene: 7. CDR3 amino acids: CASSSRDRGLNEQFF. The DNA for the CDR3 is TGTGCCAGCAGCTCCCGGGACAGGGGATTGAATGAGCAGTTCTTC.

The chain is built from TRBV29-1 and TRBJ1-1; 9 bases fit TRBD1. The CDR3 is 12 amino acids. J gave up 11 bases and V 3 bases, and 7 bases lay outside the gene matches. Per the germline V gene, CDR1 is SQVTM and CDR2 is ANQGSEA. This CDR3 is CSVDLGDRAAFF. CDR3 nucleotides: TGCAGCGTTGATTTAGGGGACAGGGCCGCTTTCTTT.

This clonotype has just a few counts. V usage is TRBV5-1 and J usage is TRBJ2-3; no clear D gene. The CDR3 sequence is 15 residues long. Trimming left V 4 bases short and J 5 bases short, with 17 bases between. Germline loops: CDR1 SGHRS, CDR2 YFSETQ. This chain's CDR3 is CASSHDSGSGDTQYF. CDR3 DNA: TGCGCCAGCAGCCACGATAGTGGGTCGGGAGATACGCAGTATTTT.

This clonotype was counted only a few times. The J gene is TRBJ1-2, the V gene TRBV9; a weak D match, TRBD1 (6 bases). In germline, CDR1 is SGDLS, CDR2 YYNGEE. The CDR3 sequence is 15 residues long. With 1 base removed from V and 6 bases from J, the gap between germline ends came to 16 bases. The CDR3 nucleotides read TGTGCCAGCAGCGTACTGGACAGAATAGGCCATGGCTACACCTTC. Its translation: CASSVLDRIGHGYTF.

The gene calls are TRBV6-6 and TRBJ2-3; 8 bases are a match to TRBD2. The CDR3 loop spans 16 amino acids. With V trimmed by 2 bases and J by 6 bases, 10 bases remained unmatched. Germline loops: CDR1 MNHNY, CDR2 SVGAGI (reference sequence). The CDR3, as DNA: TGTGCCAGCAGTTACAAATCTAACGGGAGGGGGGATACGCAGTATTTT. Translated: CASSYKSNGRGDTQYF.

The chain is built from TRBV7-9 and TRBJ1-4; possibly TRBD1 for D (6 bases). The V end lost 5 bases, the J end lost 2 bases, and 18 bases lay between the germline ends. CDR1 and CDR2 from the germline V gene are SEHNR and FQNEAQ (reference sequence). This CDR3 is 17 amino acids long. CDR3 sequence (DNA): TGTGCCAGCAGCCATGCCCAGGGGCGACGGACTAATGAAAAACTGTTTTTT. Amino acids: CASSHAQGRRTNEKLFF.

V usage is TRBV14 and J usage is TRBJ2-1; 13 bases agree with TRBD2. The CDR3 contains 18 residues. V lost 6 bases to trimming and J lost 1 base; unmatched junction nucleotides: 9. From germline, CDR1 is SGHDN and CDR2 FVKESK. CDR3 residues: CASSRGLAGARSYNEQFF. In nucleotides, the CDR3 is TGTGCCAGCAGTCGCGGACTAGCGGGAGCCCGTTCCTACAATGAGCAGTTCTTC.

This clonotype was observed a handful of times. This sequence joins TRBV7-2 and TRBJ2-5, with D tentatively TRBD2 (5 bases). The CDR3 is made up of 14 amino acids. Germline lookup yields CDR1 SGHTA and CDR2 FQGNSA. V was shortened by 3 bases and J by 2 bases, with 10 bases between the two germline ends. CDR3: CASSFERNQETQYF. CDR3 nucleotide sequence: TGTGCCAGCAGCTTTGAGCGGAATCAAGAGACCCAGTACTTC.